Below, one T cell receptor beta chain is given with its context. Antigen unknown. TCRdb reanalysed the 5' RACE reads using MiXCR and keeps one entry per CDR3 protein. The table includes almost 400,000 distinct CDR3 sequences, around 22% detected once. The sample is drawn from a study of CD8 T cells in ankylosing spondylitis. Study results and caveats: Made up of fewer than ten highly homologous variants, a TCR beta motif appeared characteristic of ankylosing spondylitis blood.

The CDR3 spans 13 residues. Germline-derived CDR1 and CDR2 are MNHEY and SVGAGI. V lost 4 bases and J lost 4, with 10 bases in between. The sequenced sample consisted of blood, either unsorted or a sorted T cell fraction (not recorded which). This chain uses TRBV6-5 with TRBJ1-2, with no clear D. This sequence was found in a male donor with ankylosing spondylitis. The CDR3 sequence is CASSSLSIYGYTF. CDR3 nucleotides: TGTGCCAGCAGTTCCCTTAGTATCTATGGCTACACCTTC.